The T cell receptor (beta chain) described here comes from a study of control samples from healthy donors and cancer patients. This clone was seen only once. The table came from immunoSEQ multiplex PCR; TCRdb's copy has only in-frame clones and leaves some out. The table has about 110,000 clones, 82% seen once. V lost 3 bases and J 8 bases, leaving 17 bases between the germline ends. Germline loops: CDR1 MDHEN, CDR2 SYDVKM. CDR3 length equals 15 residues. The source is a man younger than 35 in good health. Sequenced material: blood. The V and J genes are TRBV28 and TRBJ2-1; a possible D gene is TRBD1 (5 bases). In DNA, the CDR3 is TGTGCCAGCAGTTTTCAAAGGACACGGAGCGATGAGCAGTTCTTC. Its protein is CASSFQRTRSDEQFF.